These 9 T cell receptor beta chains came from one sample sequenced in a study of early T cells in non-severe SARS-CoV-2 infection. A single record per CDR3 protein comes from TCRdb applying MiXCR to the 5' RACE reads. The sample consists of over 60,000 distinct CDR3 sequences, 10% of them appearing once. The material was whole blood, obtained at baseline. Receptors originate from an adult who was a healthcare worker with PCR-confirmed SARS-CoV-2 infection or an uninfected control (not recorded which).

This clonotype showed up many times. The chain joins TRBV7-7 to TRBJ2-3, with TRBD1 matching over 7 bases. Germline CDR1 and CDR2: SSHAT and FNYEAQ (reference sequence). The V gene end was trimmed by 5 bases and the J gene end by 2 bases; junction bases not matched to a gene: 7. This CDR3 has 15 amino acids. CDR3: CASSPGTGDTDTQYF. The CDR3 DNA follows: TGTGCCAGCAGCCCAGGAACAGGGGACACAGATACGCAGTATTTT.

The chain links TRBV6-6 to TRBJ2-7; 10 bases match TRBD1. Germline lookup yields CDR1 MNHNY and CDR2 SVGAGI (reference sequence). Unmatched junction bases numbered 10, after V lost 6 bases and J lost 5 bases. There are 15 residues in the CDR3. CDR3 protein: CASRDSRTGGDEQYF. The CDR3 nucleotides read TGTGCCAGCAGGGACTCTCGGACAGGGGGGGACGAGCAGTACTTC.

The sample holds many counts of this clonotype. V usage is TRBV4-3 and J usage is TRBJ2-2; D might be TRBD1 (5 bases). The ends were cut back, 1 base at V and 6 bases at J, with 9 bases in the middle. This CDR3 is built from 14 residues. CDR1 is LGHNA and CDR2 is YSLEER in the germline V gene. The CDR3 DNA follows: TGCGCCAGCAGCCAAGGACAAGGGGCCGGGGAGCTGTTTTTT. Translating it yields CASSQGQGAGELFF.

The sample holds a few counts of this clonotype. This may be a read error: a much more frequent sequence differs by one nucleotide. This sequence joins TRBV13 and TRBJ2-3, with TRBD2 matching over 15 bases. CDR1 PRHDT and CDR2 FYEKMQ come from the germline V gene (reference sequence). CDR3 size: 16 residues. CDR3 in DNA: TGTGCCGGCAGCTTTGGGACTAGCGGGGGGACAGATACGCAGTATTTT. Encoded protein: CAGSFGTSGGTDTQYF.

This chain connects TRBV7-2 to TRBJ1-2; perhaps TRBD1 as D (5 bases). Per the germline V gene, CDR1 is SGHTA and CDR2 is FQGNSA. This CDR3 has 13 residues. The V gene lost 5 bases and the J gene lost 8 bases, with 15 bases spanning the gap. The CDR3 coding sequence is TGTGCCAGCAGCCTCCTGGGGCAGAGAGGCTACACCTTC. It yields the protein CASSLLGQRGYTF.

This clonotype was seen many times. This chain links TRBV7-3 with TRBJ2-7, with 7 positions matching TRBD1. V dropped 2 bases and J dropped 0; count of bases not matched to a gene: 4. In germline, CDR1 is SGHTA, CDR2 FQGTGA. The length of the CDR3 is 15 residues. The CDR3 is CASSLAGGVSYEQYF. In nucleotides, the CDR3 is TGTGCCAGCAGCTTAGCAGGGGGAGTCTCCTACGAGCAGTACTTC.

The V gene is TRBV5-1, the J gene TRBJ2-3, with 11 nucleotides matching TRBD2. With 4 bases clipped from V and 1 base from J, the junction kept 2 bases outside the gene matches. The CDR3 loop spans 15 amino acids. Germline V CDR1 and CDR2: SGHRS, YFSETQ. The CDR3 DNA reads TGCGCCAGCAGCCCGACTAGCGGGGGCACAGATACGCAGTATTTT. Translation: CASSPTSGGTDTQYF. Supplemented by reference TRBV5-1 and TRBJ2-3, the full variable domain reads KAGVTQTPRYLIKTRGQQVTLSCSPISGHRSVSWYQQTPGQGLQFLFEYFSETQRNKGNFPGRFSGRQFSNSRSEMNVSTLELGDSALYLCASSPTSGGTDTQYFGPGTRLTVL.

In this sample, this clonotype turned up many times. The CDR3: CAVGTSFYEQYF. CDR3 nucleotides: TGTGCCGTCGGGACTAGCTTCTACGAGCAGTACTTC. The genes are TRBV19 and TRBJ2-7; 9 bases are a match to TRBD2. CDR3 length equals 12 residues. The ends lost 11 bases at V and 3 bases at J; junction bases unmatched: 5. Germline-derived CDR1 and CDR2 are LNHDA and SQIVND (reference sequence).

The CDR3, as DNA: TGTGCCAGCAATCGGGACATAAGTTCACCCCTCCACTTT. Its translation: CASNRDISSPLHF. This chain links TRBV25-1 with TRBJ1-6; TRBD1 might be the D (6 bases). The CDR3 covers 13 residues. Germline V CDR1 and CDR2: MGHDK, SYGVNS. V was trimmed by 7 bases and J by 9 bases, leaving 13 bases between them.